Each of the 9 T cell receptor beta chains below was sequenced from the same sample in a study of identical twins. In TCRdb, the 5' RACE reads were re-called with MiXCR into one record per CDR3 protein. This table has 450,000 to 650,000 distinct CDR3 sequences, 12% to 15% appearing once. These data were also filed under a second study, of yellow fever vaccine responses in identical twins.

The specimen sequenced was CD4+ T cells sorted from blood. The origin of the receptors is a woman younger than 35 in good health.

This clonotype was detected only a few times. V is TRBV5-1 and J is TRBJ2-1; TRBD2 matches at 8 bases. This CDR3 comprises 16 residues. CDR1 SGHRS and CDR2 YFSETQ come from the germline V gene. Unmatched junction bases numbered 6, after V lost 0 bases and J lost 4 bases. The CDR3 reads CASSLERTSSYNEQFF. CDR3 nucleotide sequence: TGCGCCAGCAGCTTGGAGAGGACTAGCAGTTACAATGAGCAGTTCTTC.

The V call is TRBV6-1, the J call TRBJ2-2; TRBD2 matches at 13 bases. CDR3 length equals 18 residues. The germline gives CDR1 MNHNS, CDR2 SASEGT. The ends lost 4 bases at V and 4 bases at J; junction bases unmatched: 9. The chain's CDR3 is CASSGQGLAGRVTGELFF. The CDR3, as DNA: TGTGCCAGCAGTGGACAGGGACTAGCGGGACGGGTCACCGGGGAGCTGTTTTTT.

The chain is built from TRBV4-1 and TRBJ2-7, with D perhaps matching TRBD1 (5 bases). This CDR3 is built from 15 residues. Trimming pared 2 bases from V and 2 bases from J, leaving 13 bases between. Germline V lookup: CDR1 MGHRA, CDR2 YSYEKL. The DNA of the CDR3 is TGCGCCAGCAGCCAAACCCCCGACAGACCCTACGAGCAGTACGTC. Its translation is CASSQTPDRPYEQYV.

The chain carries TRBV20-1 and TRBJ2-7, with 7 bases lining up with TRBD1. The CDR3 sequence is 13 residues long. Germline CDR1 is DFQATT and CDR2 is SNEGSKA (reference sequence). The DNA for the CDR3 is TGCAGCGGCCAGGACAGGCCCTCGCTCAGGCAGTACTTC. This encodes CSGQDRPSLRQYF.

The chain carries TRBV12-3 or TRBV12-4 and TRBJ2-7; perhaps TRBD1 as D (6 bases). The CDR3 contains 13 residues. V was clipped by 2 bases and J by 3 bases, with 8 bases between them. The CDR3 loop reads CASSLTRGYEQYV. The CDR3 coding sequence is TGTGCCAGCAGTTTAACCAGGGGCTACGAGCAGTACGTC.

The gene calls are TRBV7-2 and TRBJ2-3, with TRBD2 matching over 12 bases. Germline-derived CDR1 and CDR2 are SGHTA and FQGNSA. Unmatched junction bases numbered 5, after V lost 6 bases and J lost 4 bases. CDR3 length: 15 residues. Here the CDR3 DNA reads TGTGCCAGCAGACCTTCTAGCGGGAGGGCAGATACGCAGTATTTT. It codes for CASRPSSGRADTQYF.

The chain couples TRBV25-1 to TRBJ2-5, with 7 bases lining up with TRBD1. Germline loops: CDR1 MGHDK, CDR2 SYGVNS. The junction had 7 bases not matched to a gene; V was cut back by 6 bases and J by 6 bases. CDR3 length: 13 residues. CDR3 in amino acids: CASRTGSMKTQYF. DNA of the CDR3: TGTGCCAGCAGGACAGGGTCGATGAAGACCCAGTACTTC.

This clonotype was seen repeatedly, ten times or more. The V and J genes are TRBV29-1 and TRBJ1-1; D not certain. CDR3 length: 12 residues. Germline V gene sequence: CDR1 SQVTM, CDR2 ANQGSEA. Trimming shortened V by 6 bases and J by 4 bases, and 12 bases separated the two germline ends. CDR3 nucleotides: TGCAGCGTGGGCACAAAAAGCACTGAAGCTTTCTTT. This encodes CSVGTKSTEAFF.

This clonotype was seen more than once but under ten times. The rearrangement joins TRBV28 to TRBJ2-7; D gene uncertain. The CDR3 is 14 residues long. Germline CDR1 is MDHEN and CDR2 is SYDVKM. V was pared by 3 bases and J by 2 bases, with 11 bases between. This CDR3 is CASSFRFPPYEQYV. The CDR3 DNA reads as TGTGCCAGCAGTTTCCGTTTCCCCCCCTACGAGCAGTACGTC.